This T cell receptor beta chain was sequenced during a study of blood T cells in healthy people across ages. A second PCR, run for about 7 to 11 cycles, used a sample-barcoded 5' primer plus a J-beta primer mix. TCRdb reanalysed the 5' RACE reads using MiXCR and keeps one entry per CDR3 protein. The table shows fewer than 700,000 distinct CDR3 sequences, with around 43% occurring only once. Overall study findings and caveats: The recorded TCR beta diversity per million T cells decreased in a roughly linear manner with age.

This clonotype has more than one count but fewer than ten. The antigen is undetermined. Researchers collected 9 to 10 milliliters of peripheral blood from every single donor. Isolating PBMCs gave at least 6.5 million of these cells per sample. This CDR3 is 16 amino acids long. CDR1 MNHEY and CDR2 SMNVEV come from the germline V gene (reference sequence). V dropped 2 bases and J dropped 2 bases, with 15 bases sitting between them. This sequence originates from a man aged 80 or over in good health. The specimen was blood. This rearrangement joins TRBV27 to TRBJ1-2, with D maybe TRBD1 (5 bases). The CDR3: CASSLNGGSRNYGYTF. The CDR3 nucleotides are TGTGCCAGCAGTTTAAATGGGGGAAGTCGGAACTATGGCTACACCTTC.